This T cell receptor (beta chain) stems from a study of blood T cells in healthy people across ages. Looking at the study overall: Using template switching, researchers captured about one barcoded beta molecule for each two T cells.

Study outcomes and limitations: Naive CD4+ cell counts and diversity both ran higher in long-lived than in aged donors.

Note on this clonotype: Antigen unknown.

Sample-barcoded 5' priming and a J-beta primer mix drove a second PCR of roughly 6 to 12 cycles. TCRdb itself ran the 5' RACE reads through MiXCR, one entry per CDR3 protein. The data contain 790,000 or so distinct CDR3 sequences, more than 55% of them singletons. The V segment lost 8 bases and the J segment 7 bases; nucleotides outside the gene matches: 11. This CDR3 has 14 amino acids. Sequenced: blood. The source is a man aged 40-50 years in good health. The J gene is TRBJ1-2, the V gene TRBV12-3 or TRBV12-4; the match to TRBD1 covers 9 bases. CDR3 in DNA: TGTGCCAGCGCCCTAGACAGGGGGAGAGGTGGCTACACCTTC. Translated: CASALDRGRGGYTF.